This section outlines one TCR beta chain sequence together with its context. Its target antigen remains unknown. Per-nucleotide qualities are absent, and no much larger clonotype sits a single base away. This entry is derived from a study of T-cell memory formation after mild COVID-19 (dated by TCRdb to the early 2020s). For the study in its entirety: TCR sequence clusters from the two donors were largely donor specific. Two young, previously healthy adult volunteers made up the cohort, one male and one female. In a couple of donors, T-cell clones that expanded and contracted after mild COVID-19 were followed by sequencing TCRalpha and TCRbeta repertoires longitudinally.

The data were produced on an Illumina NovaSeq 6000. TCRalpha and TCRbeta cDNA libraries were constructed by 5'RACE with constant-segment primers, with sample barcodes and unique molecular identifiers being introduced. RNA was extracted from every sample with Trizol reagent. Amplification of the libraries took two PCR steps, and the second step added a second sample barcode plus Illumina TruSeq adapters. Sequencing of libraries was performed on an Illumina NovaSeq with 2 x 150 bp paired-end reads. Turning to the authors' computational methods: Reads were demultiplexed and collapsed into UMI-guided consensus sequences with migec v1.2.7. Using mixcr v2.1.11, the UMI consensuses were aligned to TRA and TRB V and J templates and assembled into clonotypes. Clonotypes were classified as expanded or contracted when called significant by both edgeR and NoisET, with noise models trained on biological replicates. edgeR calls used a false discovery rate-adjusted p below 0.01 and a log2 fold-change threshold of 1. PCA with hierarchical clustering of max-normalized trajectories of the 1000 most abundant clonotypes was used as exploratory dynamics analysis. Separately sequenced CD4+ and CD8+ repertoires were used to assign a CD4 or CD8 phenotype to each responding clone. The public reads were run again by TCRdb, first through fastp at Q25 and then through MiXCR, and only productive beta chains were kept. Here each entry gathers all rows of one CDR3 protein and keeps the most common genes and DNA. What appears here as the V and J calls and clone size reflects TCRdb's work, not the paper's. The sample profile shows approximately 200,000 distinct CDR3 sequences; 16% of them were found once. Clones ranked in the top ten supply approximately 2.2% of the sample.

V is reduced by 2 bases and J by 1 base, leaving a spacing of 12 bases between them. CDR1 MGHDK and CDR2 SYGVNS were looked up in the germline V gene. From cysteine to phenylalanine, the CDR3 is 15 amino acids long. Kept here is only the CDR3 DNA, which spans 45 bases and is read in frame from base 1. The investigation overall reported the following: Some responding clones were found in pre-infection memory, which suggests that pre-existing cross-reactive memory T cells took part in the SARS-CoV-2 response. Contracting CD4+ clones turned up mainly in the CM and EM memory subsets, whereas EMRA was where CD8+ clones were enriched. The study covered only a couple of mild cases, and larger cohorts including severe cases with pre-infection samples were considered necessary. Balanced CD4/CD8 phenotypes were observed for clones contracting from day 15 to 85, whereas a bias towards CD4+ was observed for a second wave of clones expanding from day 15 to 37. SARS-CoV-2 specificity of the second-wave clones peaking on day 37 was not confirmed.

PBMCs were isolated by Ficoll-Paque density gradient centrifugation. The sequence is built from TRBV25-1 and TRBJ2-7; a tentative D match to TRBD1 spans 6 bases. The receptor was isolated from an adult woman who had mild COVID-19 (a few samples of this study predate the infection). The sample titles of this study are shuffled in the database, so cell type and time point are left out; the donor was told from shared clones. The sample taken for sequencing was PBMCs or a T cell subset sorted from them (not recorded which). The sequenced DNA: TGTGCCAGCAGTGAACCGGACAGTTCTTCCTACGAGCAGTACTTC. It encodes CASSEPDSSSYEQYF.